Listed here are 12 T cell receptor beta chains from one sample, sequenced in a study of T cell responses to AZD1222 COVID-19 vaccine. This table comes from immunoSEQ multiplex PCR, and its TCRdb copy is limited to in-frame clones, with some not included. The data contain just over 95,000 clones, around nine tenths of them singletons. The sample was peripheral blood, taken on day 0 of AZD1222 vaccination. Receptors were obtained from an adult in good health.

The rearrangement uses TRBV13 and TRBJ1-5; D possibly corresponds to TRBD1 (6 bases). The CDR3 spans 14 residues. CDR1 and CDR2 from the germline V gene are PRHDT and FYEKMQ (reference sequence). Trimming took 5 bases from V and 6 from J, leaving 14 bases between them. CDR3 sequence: CASSPRGAGQPQHF. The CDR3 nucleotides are TGTGCCAGCAGCCCCCGGGGGGCTGGTCAGCCCCAGCATTTT.

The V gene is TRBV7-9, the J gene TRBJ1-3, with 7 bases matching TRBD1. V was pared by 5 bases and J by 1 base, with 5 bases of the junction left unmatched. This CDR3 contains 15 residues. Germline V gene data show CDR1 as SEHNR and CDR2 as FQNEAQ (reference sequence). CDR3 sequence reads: CASSPRTGSGNTIYF. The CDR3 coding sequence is TGTGCCAGCAGCCCGAGGACAGGTTCTGGAAACACCATATATTTT.

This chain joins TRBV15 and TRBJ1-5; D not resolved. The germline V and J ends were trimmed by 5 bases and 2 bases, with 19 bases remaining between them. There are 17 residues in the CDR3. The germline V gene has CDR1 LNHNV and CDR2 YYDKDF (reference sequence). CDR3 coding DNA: TGTGCCACCAGCTCCCCGGGGTCAGGTAACGGCAATCAGCCCCAGCATTTT. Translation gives CATSSPGSGNGNQPQHF.

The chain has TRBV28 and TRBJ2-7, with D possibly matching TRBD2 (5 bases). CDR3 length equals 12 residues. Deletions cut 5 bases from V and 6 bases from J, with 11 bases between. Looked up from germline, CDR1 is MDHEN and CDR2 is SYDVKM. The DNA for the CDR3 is TGTGCCAGCAGTGGCCCGAGGGCCGAGCAGTACTTC. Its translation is CASSGPRAEQYF.

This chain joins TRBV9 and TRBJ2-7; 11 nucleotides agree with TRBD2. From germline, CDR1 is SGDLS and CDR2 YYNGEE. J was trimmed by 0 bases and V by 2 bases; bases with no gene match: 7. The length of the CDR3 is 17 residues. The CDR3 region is CASSVTSGTSGSYEQYF. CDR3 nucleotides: TGTGCCAGCAGCGTCACCTCCGGGACTAGCGGCTCCTACGAGCAGTACTTC.

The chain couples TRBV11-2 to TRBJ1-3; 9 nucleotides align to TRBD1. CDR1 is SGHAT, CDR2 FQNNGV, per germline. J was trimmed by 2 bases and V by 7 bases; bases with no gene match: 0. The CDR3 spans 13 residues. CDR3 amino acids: CASNRGPGNTIYF. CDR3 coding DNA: TGTGCCAGCAACAGGGGGCCTGGAAACACCATATATTTT.

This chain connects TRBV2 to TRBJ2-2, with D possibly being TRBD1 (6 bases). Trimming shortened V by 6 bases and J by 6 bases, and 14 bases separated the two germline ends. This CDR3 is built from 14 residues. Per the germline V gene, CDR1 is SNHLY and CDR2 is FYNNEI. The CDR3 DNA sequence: TGTGCCAGCAGAACCGGGACAAACTCCGGGGAGCTGTTTTTT. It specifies CASRTGTNSGELFF. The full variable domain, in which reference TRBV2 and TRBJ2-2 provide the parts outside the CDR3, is EPEVTQTPSHQVTQMGQEVILRCVPISNHLYFYWYRQILGQKVEFLVSFYNNEISEKSEIFDDQFSVERPDGSNFTLKIRSTKLEDSAMYFCASRTGTNSGELFFGEGSRLTVL.

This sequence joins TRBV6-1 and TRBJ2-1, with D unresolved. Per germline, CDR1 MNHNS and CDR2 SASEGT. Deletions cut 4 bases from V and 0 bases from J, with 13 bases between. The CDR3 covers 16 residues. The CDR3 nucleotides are TGTGCCAGCAGTGTAAGTGGTTCGAGCTCCTACAATGAGCAGTTCTTC. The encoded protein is CASSVSGSSSYNEQFF.

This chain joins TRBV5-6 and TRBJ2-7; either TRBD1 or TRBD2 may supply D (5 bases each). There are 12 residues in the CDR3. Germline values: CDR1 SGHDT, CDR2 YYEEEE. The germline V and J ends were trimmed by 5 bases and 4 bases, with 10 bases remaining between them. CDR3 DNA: TGTGCCAGCAGAAGGGACGGGTACGAGCAGTACTTC. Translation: CASRRDGYEQYF.

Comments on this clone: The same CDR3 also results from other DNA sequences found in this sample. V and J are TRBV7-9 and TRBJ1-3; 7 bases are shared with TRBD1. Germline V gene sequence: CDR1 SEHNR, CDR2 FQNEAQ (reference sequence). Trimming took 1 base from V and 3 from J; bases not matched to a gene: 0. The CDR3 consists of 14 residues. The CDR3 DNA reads TGTGCCAGCAGCTTAGGACAGGGTGGAAACACCATATATTTT. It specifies CASSLGQGGNTIYF.

The CDR3 reads CAWSVRTENTEAFF. DNA for the CDR3: TGTGCCTGGAGTGTAAGGACTGAGAACACTGAAGCTTTCTTT. The gene calls are TRBV30 and TRBJ1-1; D gene unclear. Trimming removed 0 bases from V and 1 base from J, with 9 bases in between. CDR3 length: 14 residues. The germline V gene has CDR1 GTSNPN and CDR2 SVGIG (reference sequence).

The CDR3 reads CAIGVGGVNQPQHF. In DNA, the CDR3 is TGTGCCATCGGTGTAGGGGGCGTCAATCAGCCCCAGCATTTT. The rearrangement joins TRBV10-3 to TRBJ1-5; 7 nucleotides line up with TRBD1. Germline V gene sequence: CDR1 ENHRY, CDR2 SYGVKD. This CDR3 has 14 amino acids. V was pared by 8 bases and J by 3 bases, with 7 bases of the junction left unmatched.